This T cell receptor beta chain was recovered during a study of regulatory T cells in long-lasting Graves disease (dated by TCRdb to the early 2020s). Background for the entire study: Antithyroid drugs had been taken for less than 3 months by newly diagnosed Graves' disease patients. A total of 33 samples underwent TCR sequencing, from roughly 13 patients with persistent Graves' disease and approximately 20 patients with newly diagnosed Graves' disease. This study used TCR sequencing and RNA sequencing of peripheral blood to compare persistent Graves' disease patients against newly diagnosed Graves' disease patients. The study was registered as a clinical trial and conducted in China. Results the study describes overall, beyond this receptor: As a limitation, the authors acknowledged that the small sample size may reduce accuracy. Sequencing and analysis were restricted to the TCR beta chain. Compared with newly diagnosed patients, patients with persistent Graves' disease had lower TCR Shannon entropy and fewer highly expanded clones, which suggests clonal expansion. Patients with persistent disease shared more public clonotypes (about 2,900) than newly diagnosed patients did (more than 900). Only peripheral blood was studied, because thyroid tissue, the primary lesion, was inaccessible. Persistent disease showed preferential use of TRBV28, TRBJ1-2 and TRBJ2-5, whereas newly diagnosed disease favored TRBV20-1 and TRBJ2-1.

The meaning of the sample's time point label: newly diagnosed GD, antithyroid drugs for less than 3 months. RNA was extracted from PBMCs in TRIzol for both TCR sequencing and RNA sequencing. The diagnosis of Graves' disease followed American Thyroid Association guidelines. Recruitment of patients was carried out at an endocrinology department in Xi'an, China. From each patient, approximately 9 milliliters of peripheral blood was collected into an EDTA anticoagulant tube. Ficoll Paque Plus density gradient separation was used to isolate PBMCs, and no additional T cell sorting was done. An Agilent 2100 Bioanalyzer and agarose gel were used to check RNA quality, while a NanoDrop 2000 measured RNA concentration. The library was made by multiplex PCR. Sequencing instrument: Illumina HiSeq 4000. TCR beta libraries were built with iRepertoire HTBI primers and Arm-PCR amplification of CDR3 regions. PCR products were gel purified before sequencing. From the authors' description of their analysis: A total of fewer than 65 TRBV and some 15 TRBJ segments were identified across samples and were used for gene usage analysis of CDR3 amino acid clonotypes. COPE and FqMerger were used to merge the filtered high-quality paired reads into contigs. BLAST was used to align contigs to IMGT TRBV, TRBD and TRBJ reference genes, and CDR3 was defined according to IMGT. Highly expanded clones were defined as clonotypes with a frequency above 0.1%. Shannon entropy was used to measure repertoire diversity, and the Gini coefficient was used to measure V-J evenness. A clonotype was considered public if more than one individual shared it. TCRdb passed the public sequencing reads through fastp at Q25 and MiXCR, retaining productive beta sequences. Merged by CDR3 protein, the rows form single entries marked with the most common genes and DNA. TCRdb's processing, not the study's, gives the V and J calls here. The sample table holds a few hundred thousand distinct CDR3 sequences, of which 16% were seen once. Clones ranked in the top ten supply approximately 30% of the sample.

The CDR3 goes from the cysteine to the phenylalanine over 16 residues. Kept here is only the CDR3 DNA, which spans 48 bases and is read in frame from base 1. V trim: 1 base; J trim: 7 bases; unmatched bases: 13. The germline V gene sets CDR1 to ENHRY and CDR2 to SYGVKD. As to this clonotype: What antigen it recognizes has not been identified. No base-level quality is on record; no much larger clone is a single base apart.

Another study also made use of these data, one on T cells in Graves' hyperthyroidism and ophthalmopathy. Drawing on the second study: Graves' hyperthyroidism was defined as stable when no progression to ophthalmopathy occurred over 18 months of follow-up. Hyperthyroidism patients were newly diagnosed, with disease duration under 2 months, and aged 18 to 65 years. Any patient with an uncontrolled infection, another autoimmune disease, pregnancy or lactation was excluded. Diagnoses relied on clinical symptoms, serum thyroxine and TRAb, thyroid ultrasound and orbital computed tomography. A first-round RT-PCR of the TCR CDR3 used the HTBI primer set with the Qiagen OneStep RT-PCR kit. Most expanded thyroid clonotypes (frequency above 0.001) were also found in blood, which suggests that blood repertoires may mirror thyroid immune responses. A 13 V-J signature model separated ophthalmopathy from stable hyperthyroidism, with nearly 90% sensitivity and about 81% specificity in cross-validation and 80%/75% in testing. In validation, the model predicted progression to ophthalmopathy with just under 71% sensitivity and 72.22% specificity, a median of about 6.7 months before onset. A discovery cohort of approximately 100 patients, 43 with Graves' ophthalmopathy and about 58 with stable Graves' hyperthyroidism, was used to find distinguishing TCR V-J signatures. Whether ophthalmopathy could be predicted prospectively was tested in an independent validation cohort made up of some 20 hyperthyroidism patients plus 17 patients who later progressed to ophthalmopathy. For training and testing, the roughly 100 patients in the discovery cohort were randomly divided in a 7:3 ratio. Thyroid tissue and blood T-cell repertoires from roughly six Graves' hyperthyroidism patients were also compared in the study. Once sampling was done, hyperthyroidism patients were given methimazole at a starting dose of 30 mg daily, whereas ophthalmopathy patients were given high-dose intravenous methylprednisolone. Libraries were constructed in a second round of multiplex PCR, after which size selection and purification were performed. Sequencing of the libraries was done on an Illumina HiSeq2000 using paired-end 100 bp reads. SOAPnuke was used to process the raw data, throwing out any read that contained adapters or uncalled bases, had a mean Phred below 15, or lacked an exact constant-primer or identifier match. High-quality paired reads were merged using COPE v1.2.5, and each unique nucleotide sequence was defined as a clonotype. MiTCR v1.1 was used to align the clonotypes against IMGT TRBV, TRBD and TRBJ reference segments. The analysis included only V-J combinations with a frequency above 0.0001, which together covered 98% to 99.2% of the repertoires. The TCS score was defined as F50 (clonal expansion) divided by E x V (chaos), with BLOSUM62-based TCRdist calculated between CDR3 peptides within each V-J. Welch's t-statistics and random forest reduced 500 to 550 V-J features to 13, which were used in a naive Bayes classifier (R e1071). No statistical method was used to set the sample size in advance, and investigators knew the group allocation. According to the paper, TCR Vbeta CDR3 sequencing was carried out on 120 to 150 peripheral blood samples, which came from around 43 ophthalmopathy, fewer than 80 hyperthyroidism and roughly 17 progressor patients.

The chain is encoded by TRBV10-3 joined to TRBJ2-7; TRBD1 matches 7 bases in the middle. This TCR was sampled from a man aged 35 to 55 with Graves disease. Donor details come from another sample of the same person, matched by shared clones. Here the sequenced sample was peripheral blood mononuclear cells (PBMCs), taken at new diagnosis, from a patient treated with antithyroid drugs. The CDR3 reads CAISEFGLRGPGEQYF. The nucleotides are TGTGCCATCAGTGAGTTTGGGCTAAGGGGGCCCGGGGAGCAGTACTTC.